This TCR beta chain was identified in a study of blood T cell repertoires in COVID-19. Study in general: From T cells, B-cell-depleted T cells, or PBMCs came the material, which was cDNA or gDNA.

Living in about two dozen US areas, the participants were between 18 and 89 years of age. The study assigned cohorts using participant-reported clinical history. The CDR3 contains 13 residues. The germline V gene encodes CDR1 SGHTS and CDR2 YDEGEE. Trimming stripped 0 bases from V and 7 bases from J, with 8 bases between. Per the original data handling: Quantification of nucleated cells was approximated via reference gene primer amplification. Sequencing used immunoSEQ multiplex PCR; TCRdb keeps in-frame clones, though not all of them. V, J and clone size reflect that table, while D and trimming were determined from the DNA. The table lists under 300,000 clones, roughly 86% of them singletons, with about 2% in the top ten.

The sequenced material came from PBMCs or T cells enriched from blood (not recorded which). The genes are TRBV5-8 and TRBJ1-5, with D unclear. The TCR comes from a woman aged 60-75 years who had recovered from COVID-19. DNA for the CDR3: TGTGCCAGCAGCTTGGGAGGGTTCCAGCCCCAGCATTTT. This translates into CASSLGGFQPQHF.